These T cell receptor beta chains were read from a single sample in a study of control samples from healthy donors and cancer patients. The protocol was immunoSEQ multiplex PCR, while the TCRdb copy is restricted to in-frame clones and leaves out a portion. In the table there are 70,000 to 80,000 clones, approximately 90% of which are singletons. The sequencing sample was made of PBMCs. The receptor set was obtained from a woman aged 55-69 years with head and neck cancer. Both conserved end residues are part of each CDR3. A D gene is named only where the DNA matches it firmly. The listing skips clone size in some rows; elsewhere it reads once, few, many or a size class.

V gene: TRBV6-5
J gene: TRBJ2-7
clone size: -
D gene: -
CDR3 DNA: TGTGCCTTATGGCCAGGGACTTCTATTCAGGAGCAGTACTTC
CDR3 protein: CALWPGTSIQEQYF

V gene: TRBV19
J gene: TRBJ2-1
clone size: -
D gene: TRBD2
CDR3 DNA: TGTGCCAGTAGTAGTACCGGGACTAGCAATGAGCAGTTCTTC
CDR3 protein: CASSSTGTSNEQFF

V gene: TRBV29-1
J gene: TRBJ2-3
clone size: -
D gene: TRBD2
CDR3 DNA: TGCAGCGTCCGGCTCGGGGGGACGCAGTATTTT
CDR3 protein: CSVRLGGTQYF

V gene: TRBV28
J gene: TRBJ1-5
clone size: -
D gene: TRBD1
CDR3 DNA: TGTGCCAGCAGCCAATCGACAGGGGGAAACAATCAGCCCCAGCATTTT
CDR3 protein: CASSQSTGGNNQPQHF

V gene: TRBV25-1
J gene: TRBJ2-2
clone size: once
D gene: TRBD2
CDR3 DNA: TGTGCCAGCAGTGAACCGAGACTAGCGGAGAACACCGGGGAGCTGTTTTTT
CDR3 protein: CASSEPRLAENTGELFF

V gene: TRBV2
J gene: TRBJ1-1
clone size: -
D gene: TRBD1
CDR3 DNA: TGTGCCAGCACCGCCCAGGGACAGGGTGAAGCTTTCTTT
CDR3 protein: CASTAQGQGEAFF

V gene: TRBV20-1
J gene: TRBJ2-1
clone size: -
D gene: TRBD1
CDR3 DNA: TGCAGTGCCAGTGACCCGGGACAGGCGAATGAGCAGTTCTTC
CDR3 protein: CSASDPGQANEQFF

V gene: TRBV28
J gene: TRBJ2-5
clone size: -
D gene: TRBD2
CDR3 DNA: TGTGCCAGCAGTTTTCTAGGGGGACTAGCAGGGGAGACCCAGTACTTC
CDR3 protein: CASSFLGGLAGETQYF

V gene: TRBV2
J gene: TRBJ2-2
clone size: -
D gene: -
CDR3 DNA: TGTGCCAGCAGTGAAAGGAGGGCCGGGACCGGGGAGCTGTTTTTT
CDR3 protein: CASSERRAGTGELFF

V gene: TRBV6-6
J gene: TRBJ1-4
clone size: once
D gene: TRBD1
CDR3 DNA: TGTGCCAGCAGTTACGGACAGGGTCGACCTAATGAAAAACTGTTTTTT
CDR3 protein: CASSYGQGRPNEKLFF

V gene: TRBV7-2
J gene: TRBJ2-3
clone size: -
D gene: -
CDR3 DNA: TGTGCCAGCAGCTTAATAGCGAGCACAGATACGCAGTATTTT
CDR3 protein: CASSLIASTDTQYF

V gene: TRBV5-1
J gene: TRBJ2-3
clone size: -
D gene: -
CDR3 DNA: TGCGCCAGCAGCTTCTGGCCCCCTAGCACAGATACGCAGTATTTT
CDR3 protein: CASSFWPPSTDTQYF

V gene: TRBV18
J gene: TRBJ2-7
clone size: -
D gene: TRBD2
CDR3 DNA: TGTGCCAGCTCACCACTTACTAGCGGGAGCTTCTACGAGCAGTACTTC
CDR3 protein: CASSPLTSGSFYEQYF

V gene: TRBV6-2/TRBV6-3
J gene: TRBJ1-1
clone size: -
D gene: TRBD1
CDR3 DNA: TGTGCCAGCAGTTACTCAACAGGGGAAATCAACACTGAAGCTTTCTTT
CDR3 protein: CASSYSTGEINTEAFF

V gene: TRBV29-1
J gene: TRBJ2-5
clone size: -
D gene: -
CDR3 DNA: TGCAGCGTTGAGGTCAGCCAAGAGACCCAGTACTTC
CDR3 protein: CSVEVSQETQYF

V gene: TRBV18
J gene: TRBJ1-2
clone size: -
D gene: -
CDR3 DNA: TGTGCCAGCTCACCACCCGGGGTCGACGCCTCGGGAGTTAACTATGGCTACACCTTC
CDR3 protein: CASSPPGVDASGVNYGYTF

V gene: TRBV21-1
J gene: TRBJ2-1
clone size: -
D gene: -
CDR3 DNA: TGTGCCAGCAGCACTTGGACTAGCTGCTCCTACAATGAGCAGTTCTTC
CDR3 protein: CASSTWTSCSYNEQFF

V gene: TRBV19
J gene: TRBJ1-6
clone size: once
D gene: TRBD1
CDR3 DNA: TGTGCCAGTGACGGACAGGGGGCTTCACCCCTCCACTTT
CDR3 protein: CASDGQGASPLHF

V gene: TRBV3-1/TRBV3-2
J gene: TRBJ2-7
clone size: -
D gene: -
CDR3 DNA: TGTGCCAGCAGCCAAGGGATCCCCTACGAGCAGTACTTC
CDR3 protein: CASSQGIPYEQYF

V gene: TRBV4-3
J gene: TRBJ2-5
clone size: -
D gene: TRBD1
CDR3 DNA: TGCGCCAGCAGCCAAGGGGGACAGCCTCAAGAGACCCAGTACTTC
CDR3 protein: CASSQGGQPQETQYF

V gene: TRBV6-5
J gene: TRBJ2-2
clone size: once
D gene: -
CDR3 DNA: TGTGCCAGCAGTTACGTAGCCGGGGAGCTGTTTTTT
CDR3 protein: CASSYVAGELFF

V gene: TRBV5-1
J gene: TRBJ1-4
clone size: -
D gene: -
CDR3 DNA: TGCGCCAGCAGCATAACAGGGCATGAAAAACTGTTTTTT
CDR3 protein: CASSITGHEKLFF

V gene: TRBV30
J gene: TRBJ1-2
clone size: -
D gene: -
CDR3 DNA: TGTGCCTGGAGTGTACAGGTCGTCTACACCTTC
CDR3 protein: CAWSVQVVYTF

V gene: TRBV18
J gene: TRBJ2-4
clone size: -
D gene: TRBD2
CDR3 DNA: TGTGCCAGCTCACCATCGCTAGCGGGAGAAGGGGACATTCAGTACTTC
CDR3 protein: CASSPSLAGEGDIQYF

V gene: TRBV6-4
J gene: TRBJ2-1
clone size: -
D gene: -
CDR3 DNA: TGTGCCAGCAGTCAGGCCGGCTTAGCAGGCGAGCAGTTCTTC
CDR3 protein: CASSQAGLAGEQFF

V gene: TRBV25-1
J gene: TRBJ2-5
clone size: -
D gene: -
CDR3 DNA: TGTGCCAGCAGTGATCGACACCTGTACCAAGAGACCCAGTACTTC
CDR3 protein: CASSDRHLYQETQYF